Given below is one T cell receptor beta chain in context. Its target is unknown. The CDR3 runs 15 residues. From germline, CDR1 is GTSNPN and CDR2 SVGIG (reference sequence). Trimming shortened V by 3 bases and J by 0 bases, and 12 bases separated the two germline ends. The record originates from a study of cytotoxic CD8 clonotypes in ibrutinib-treated CLL. Turning to the study itself: The authors obtained response samples at a median of about 12 months of treatment, range 6 to 36. Among the samples, the mean was roughly 280,000 productive templates and tens of thousands of productive rearrangements.

Notes on the study in general: Age-matched healthy donor levels were exceeded by baseline clonality, which tracked circulating CD8+ T-cell counts.

Libraries were prepared by immunoSEQ multiplex PCR; TCRdb keeps only in-frame clonotypes and omits some of them. Of 23,000 or so clones in the sample, just under 70% were seen once. Material: PBMCs, obtained after 24 months of ibrutinib treatment. This chain uses TRBV30 with TRBJ2-1; no definite D call. The sequence derives from a human donor with chronic lymphocytic leukemia. The CDR3 reads CAWRVRRSSYNEQFF. CDR3 nucleotides: TGTGCCTGGAGAGTCAGAAGAAGCTCCTACAATGAGCAGTTCTTC.